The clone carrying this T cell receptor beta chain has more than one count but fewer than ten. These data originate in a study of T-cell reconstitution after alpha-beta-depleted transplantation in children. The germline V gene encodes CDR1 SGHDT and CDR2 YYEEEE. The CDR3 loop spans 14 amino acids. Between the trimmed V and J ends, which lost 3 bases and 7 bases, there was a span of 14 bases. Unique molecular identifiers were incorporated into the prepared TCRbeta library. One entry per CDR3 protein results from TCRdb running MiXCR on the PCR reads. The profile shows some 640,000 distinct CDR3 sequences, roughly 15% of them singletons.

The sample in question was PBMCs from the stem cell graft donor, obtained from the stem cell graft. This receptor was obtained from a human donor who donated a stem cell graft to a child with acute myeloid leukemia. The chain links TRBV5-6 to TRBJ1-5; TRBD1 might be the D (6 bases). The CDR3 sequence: CASSSRGGRQPQHF. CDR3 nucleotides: TGTGCCAGCAGCTCGAGGGGGGGTAGGCAGCCCCAGCATTTT.